A single sample gave rise to the 26 T cell receptor beta chains below, sequenced in a study of blood T cell repertoires in COVID-19. The repertoire was sequenced with immunoSEQ multiplex PCR; TCRdb's copy has only in-frame clones and lacks some. The repertoire includes around 290,000 clones, roughly nine tenths of them detected once, and over 2% sits in the top ten. The sample was peripheral blood. All receptors derive from a woman in her twenties or thirties with COVID-19, enrolled during active disease.

This clone has only one observation. The rearrangement links TRBV30 to TRBJ2-2, with 8 bases identical to TRBD1. The germline gives CDR1 GTSNPN, CDR2 SVGIG (reference sequence). Losses at the gene ends were 4 bases for V and 4 bases for J; bases not matched to a gene: 5. CDR3 length equals 14 residues. CDR3 DNA sequence: TGTGCCTGGAAAGGACAGGGCAGCACCGGGGAGCTGTTTTTT. This encodes CAWKGQGSTGELFF.

V gene TRBV10-3 combines with J gene TRBJ2-1; tentative D call: TRBD1 (5 bases). Trimming removed 11 bases from V and 5 bases from J, with 19 bases in between. Germline V lookup: CDR1 ENHRY, CDR2 SYGVKD. This CDR3 is 14 amino acids long. The CDR3 DNA reads as TGTGCCCCCCCGGACGACAGATACAACAATGAGCAGTTCTTC. Residues: CAPPDDRYNNEQFF.

V is TRBV30 and J is TRBJ2-7, with D perhaps TRBD2 (6 bases). The V gene lost 0 bases and the J gene lost 5 bases, with 17 bases spanning the gap. Germline V gene data show CDR1 as GTSNPN and CDR2 as SVGIG (reference sequence). This CDR3 has 15 amino acids. Here the CDR3 DNA reads TGTGCCTGGAGTGTAGTCGGGAGACGCACCGACGAGCAGTACTTC. Translated: CAWSVVGRRTDEQYF. The full variable domain, its missing parts supplied by reference TRBV30 and TRBJ2-7, is SQTIHQWPATLVQPVGSPLSLECTVEGTSNPNLYWYRQAAGRGLQLLFYSVGIGQISSEVPQNLSASRPQDRQFILSSKKLLLSDSGFYLCAWSVVGRRTDEQYFGPGTRLTVT.

The J gene is TRBJ2-5, the V gene TRBV29-1; possible D gene TRBD2, 5 bases. Germline V CDR1 and CDR2: SQVTM, ANQGSEA. Trimming took off 6 bases at V and 2 bases at J, with 13 bases between the two ends. CDR3 length: 13 amino acids. Written as DNA, the CDR3 is TGCAGCGTCGCCAATAGCGCACAAGAGACCCAGTACTTC. It specifies CSVANSAQETQYF.

As concerns this clone: The same CDR3 also results from other DNA sequences found in this sample. This chain joins TRBV27 and TRBJ1-1, with D possibly TRBD1 on 6 matching bases. V lost 3 bases and J 2 bases, leaving 10 bases between the germline ends. There are 14 residues in the CDR3. CDR1 and CDR2 (germline): MNHEY, SMNVEV (reference sequence). CDR3 amino acids: CASSLSGGNTEAFF. DNA of the CDR3: TGTGCCAGCAGTTTGAGCGGGGGCAACACTGAAGCTTTCTTT.

This clone appeared a single time. The V and J genes are TRBV28 and TRBJ2-5; D is ambiguous. The CDR3 has 16 amino acids. Germline V gives CDR1 MDHEN, CDR2 SYDVKM. Trimming cost V 0 bases and J 3 bases, with 14 bases left between them. CDR3 sequence: CASSLWGAGTKETQYF. Written as DNA, the CDR3 is TGTGCCAGCAGTTTATGGGGTGCCGGAACTAAAGAGACCCAGTACTTC.

V gene TRBV5-6 combines with J gene TRBJ2-4, with 13 bases fitting TRBD2. The CDR3 is 18 residues long. V lost 1 base to trimming and J lost 7 bases; unmatched junction nucleotides: 11. Germline CDR1 SGHDT, CDR2 YYEEEE. The CDR3 nucleotides are TGTGCCAGCAGCTTGCTACCGGGACTAGCGGGAATGGATAACATTCAGTACTTC. Its protein product is CASSLLPGLAGMDNIQYF.

The chain joins TRBV24-1 to TRBJ2-2; TRBD2 might be the D (8 bases). The length of the CDR3 is 17 residues. V was cut by 5 bases and J by 12 bases, with 27 bases left in between. Germline V lookup: CDR1 KGHDR, CDR2 SFDVKD. The CDR3 here is CATSGSSLPGQRGKLFF. The CDR3 DNA is TGTGCCACCAGTGGTAGTTCCCTCCCGGGACAGCGGGGGAAGCTGTTTTTT.

V and J are TRBV19 and TRBJ1-4, with 10 bases matching TRBD1. V trimming: 4 bases; J trimming: 8 bases; junction bases outside the gene matches: 7. The CDR3 extends over 15 amino acids. CDR1 and CDR2 from the germline V gene are LNHDA and SQIVND (reference sequence). CDR3 sequence: CASSTPGTGDEKLFF. In nucleotides, the CDR3 is TGTGCCAGTAGTACCCCCGGGACAGGGGACGAAAAACTGTTTTTT. Drawing the rest from reference TRBV19 and TRBJ1-4, the complete variable domain is DGGITQSPKYLFRKEGQNVTLSCEQNLNHDAMYWYRQDPGQGLRLIYYSQIVNDFQKGDIAEGYSVSREKKESFPLTVTSAQKNPTAFYLCASSTPGTGDEKLFFGSGTQLSVL.

This chain uses TRBV30 with TRBJ2-7, with D possibly TRBD2 on 5 matching bases. The CDR3 covers 12 residues. V was clipped by 1 base and J by 2 bases, with 6 bases between them. Germline lookup yields CDR1 GTSNPN and CDR2 SVGIG (reference sequence). CDR3 DNA sequence: TGTGCCTGGAGTGGAGGGACCTACGAGCAGTACTTC. Its protein product is CAWSGGTYEQYF.

V and J are TRBV9 and TRBJ2-2; weak D call: TRBD1 (5 bases). CDR1 is SGDLS, CDR2 YYNGEE, per germline. The CDR3 sequence is 16 residues long. V dropped 4 bases and J dropped 3 bases, with 16 bases sitting between them. CDR3 amino acids: CASSPRGDSYTGELFF. The CDR3 DNA is TGTGCCAGCAGCCCCCGCGGAGACAGTTACACCGGGGAGCTGTTTTTT.

This chain uses TRBV7-8 with TRBJ2-1, with D hard to call. V was pared by 5 bases and J by 12 bases, with 11 bases between. The CDR3 is made up of 11 amino acids. Germline V gene lookup returns CDR1 SGHVS and CDR2 FQNEAQ. As DNA, the CDR3 is TGTGCCAGCAGCACTCCTCTAGGGCAGTTCTTC. Translated: CASSTPLGQFF.

J is TRBJ2-7 and V is TRBV2; no clear D gene. Per germline, CDR1 SNHLY and CDR2 FYNNEI. The V and J ends lost 5 bases and 1 base respectively, with 6 bases between them. The CDR3 loop spans 12 amino acids. Here the CDR3 DNA reads TGTGCCAGCAGTTACAGTTCCTACGAGCAGTACTTC. It encodes CASSYSSYEQYF.

The chain is built from TRBV7-9 and TRBJ2-7; TRBD2 matches 11 bases. Germline V lookup: CDR1 SEHNR, CDR2 FQNEAQ (reference sequence). The junction had 0 bases not matched to a gene; V was cut back by 5 bases and J by 3 bases. There are 13 residues in the CDR3. CDR3 region: CASSTSGSYEQYF. DNA of the CDR3: TGTGCCAGCAGCACTAGCGGGAGCTACGAGCAGTACTTC.

The V and J genes are TRBV6-1 and TRBJ1-2; a weak D match, TRBD1 (5 bases). Trimming left V 3 bases short and J 4 bases short, with 9 bases between. This CDR3 is built from 13 residues. CDR1 and CDR2 from the germline V gene are MNHNS and SASEGT. The DNA for the CDR3 is TGTGCCAGCAGTGACAGGGTTTTCTATGGCTACACCTTC. It codes for CASSDRVFYGYTF.

This chain uses TRBV25-1 with TRBJ1-2, with D possibly being TRBD1 (5 bases). V was cut by 2 bases and J by 4 bases, with 11 bases left in between. Germline lookup yields CDR1 MGHDK and CDR2 SYGVNS. CDR3 size: 14 residues. The DNA of the CDR3 is TGTGCCAGCAGTGAACCGGGCAGGGTCTATGGCTACACCTTC. Translating it yields CASSEPGRVYGYTF.

This clone was picked up one time. The chain couples TRBV10-3 to TRBJ1-4, with 9 bases fitting TRBD1. The junction had 2 bases not matched to a gene; V was cut back by 3 bases and J by 0 bases. This CDR3 has 16 amino acids. From germline, CDR1 is ENHRY and CDR2 SYGVKD. CDR3 loop: CAISDDRGATNEKLFF. CDR3 in DNA: TGTGCCATCAGTGACGACAGGGGGGCAACTAATGAAAAACTGTTTTTT.

This chain connects TRBV6-2 or TRBV6-3 to TRBJ2-2, with D unresolved. V was pared by 2 bases and J by 1 base, with 8 bases between. Germline lookup yields CDR1 MNHEY and CDR2 SVGEGT. This CDR3 comprises 15 residues. The CDR3 nucleotides read TGTGCCAGCAGTTACCATGCAGTGAACACCGGGGAGCTGTTTTTT. It codes for CASSYHAVNTGELFF.

V usage is TRBV19 and J usage is TRBJ2-7; 11 bases are a match to TRBD2. The germline V gene encodes CDR1 LNHDA and CDR2 SQIVND (reference sequence). V shed 6 bases and J 4 bases; nucleotides not matched to a gene: 5. CDR3 length: 14 amino acids. This CDR3 is CASSEASGRYEQYF. Written as DNA, the CDR3 is TGTGCCAGTAGCGAGGCTAGCGGGAGGTACGAGCAGTACTTC. Full variable domain (outside the CDR3, taken from reference TRBV19 and TRBJ2-7): DGGITQSPKYLFRKEGQNVTLSCEQNLNHDAMYWYRQDPGQGLRLIYYSQIVNDFQKGDIAEGYSVSREKKESFPLTVTSAQKNPTAFYLCASSEASGRYEQYFGPGTRLTVT.

V and J are TRBV18 and TRBJ2-1; possibly TRBD2 for D (6 bases). This CDR3 region has 17 residues. Trimming left V 1 base short and J 3 bases short, with 16 bases between. Germline V gene data show CDR1 as KGHSH and CDR2 as LQKENI. CDR3 bases: TGTGCCAGCTCACCACGCTCAGGAGTCGGGAGCTACAATGAGCAGTTCTTC. Translation: CASSPRSGVGSYNEQFF.

The chain employs TRBV3-1 (or the pseudogene TRBV3-2) and TRBJ2-7; D call uncertain. Between the trimmed V and J ends, which lost 1 base and 8 bases, there was a span of 15 bases. CDR1 and CDR2 (germline): LGHDT, YNNKEL (reference sequence). There are 14 residues in the CDR3. The CDR3: CASSQGAVTQKQYF. CDR3 in DNA: TGTGCCAGCAGCCAAGGAGCTGTGACTCAGAAGCAGTACTTC.

The rearrangement uses TRBV9 and TRBJ2-2, with 11 positions matching TRBD1. Unmatched junction bases numbered 9, after V lost 3 bases and J lost 5 bases. Germline CDR1 is SGDLS and CDR2 is YYNGEE. CDR3 length: 17 amino acids. The CDR3 DNA follows: TGTGCCAGCAGCGAGAGAGGGACAGGGGGTGGTACCGGGGAGCTGTTTTTT. It yields the protein CASSERGTGGGTGELFF.

The V gene is TRBV7-9, the J gene TRBJ2-7, with D possibly matching TRBD1 (5 bases). The V end was cut by 4 bases, the J end by 6 bases, with 10 bases between. The germline gives CDR1 SEHNR, CDR2 FQNEAQ (reference sequence). The CDR3 sequence is 12 residues long. This CDR3 reads CASSYDSSEQYF. The CDR3 DNA reads as TGTGCCAGCAGCTATGACAGTTCCGAGCAGTACTTC.

This chain joins TRBV2 and TRBJ2-2; the D gene is possibly TRBD2 (6 bases). The CDR3 loop spans 10 amino acids. V lost 11 bases and J 6 bases, leaving 7 bases between the germline ends. CDR1 is SNHLY, CDR2 FYNNEI, per germline. The CDR3: CAGGSGELFF. CDR3 nucleotides: TGTGCCGGGGGGTCCGGGGAGCTGTTTTTT.

The rearrangement links TRBV10-3 to TRBJ2-5, with TRBD2 identical over 9 bases. Germline CDR1 and CDR2: ENHRY and SYGVKD. CDR3 length: 15 residues. V lost 4 bases to trimming and J lost 2 bases; unmatched junction nucleotides: 5. CDR3 sequence (DNA): TGTGCCATCAGTGTGGCGACTAGCGGACAAGAGACCCAGTACTTC. Protein: CAISVATSGQETQYF.

This clone was detected once. The V and J genes are TRBV24-1 and TRBJ2-1; TRBD2 matches 14 bases. Germline V lookup: CDR1 KGHDR, CDR2 SFDVKD. The length of the CDR3 is 18 residues. J was trimmed by 7 bases and V by 3 bases; bases with no gene match: 10. This CDR3 reads CATSDARTSGRPGNEQFF. The CDR3 DNA is TGTGCCACCAGTGATGCGAGGACTAGCGGGAGGCCAGGGAATGAGCAGTTCTTC.